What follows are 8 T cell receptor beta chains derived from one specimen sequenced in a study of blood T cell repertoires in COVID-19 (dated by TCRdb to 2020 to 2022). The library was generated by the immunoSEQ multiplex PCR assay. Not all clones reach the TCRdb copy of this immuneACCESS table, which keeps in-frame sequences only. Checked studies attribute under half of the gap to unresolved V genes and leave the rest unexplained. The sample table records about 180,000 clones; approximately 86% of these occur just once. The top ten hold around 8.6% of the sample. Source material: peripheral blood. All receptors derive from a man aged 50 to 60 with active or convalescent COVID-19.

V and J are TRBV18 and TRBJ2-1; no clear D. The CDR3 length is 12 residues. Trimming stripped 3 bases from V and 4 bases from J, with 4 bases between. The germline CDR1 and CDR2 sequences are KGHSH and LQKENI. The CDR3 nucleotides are TGTGCCAGCTCACCCCAGTACAATGAGCAGTTCTTC. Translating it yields CASSPQYNEQFF.

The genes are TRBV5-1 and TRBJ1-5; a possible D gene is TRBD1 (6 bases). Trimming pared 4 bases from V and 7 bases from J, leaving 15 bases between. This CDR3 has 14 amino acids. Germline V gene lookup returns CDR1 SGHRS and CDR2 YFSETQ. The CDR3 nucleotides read TGCGCCAGCAGCCCAGGACAGCAGGGCCAGCCCCAGCATTTT. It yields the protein CASSPGQQGQPQHF.

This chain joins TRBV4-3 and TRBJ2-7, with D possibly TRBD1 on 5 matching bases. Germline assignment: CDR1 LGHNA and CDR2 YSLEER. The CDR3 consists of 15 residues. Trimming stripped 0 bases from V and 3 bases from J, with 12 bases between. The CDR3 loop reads CASSQDQGRGYEQYF. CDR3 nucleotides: TGCGCCAGCAGCCAAGATCAGGGTCGCGGCTACGAGCAGTACTTC.

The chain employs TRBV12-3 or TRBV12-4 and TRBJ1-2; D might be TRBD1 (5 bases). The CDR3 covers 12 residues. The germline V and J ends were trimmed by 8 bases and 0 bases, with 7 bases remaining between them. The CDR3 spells CASARANYGYTF. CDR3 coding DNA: TGTGCCAGCGCCAGGGCTAACTATGGCTACACCTTC.

The CDR3 DNA reads TGTGCTAGTGGTTTGGGACAGATTAATGAAAAACTGTTTTTT. Translation: CASGLGQINEKLFF. The chain is built from TRBV12-5 and TRBJ1-4; D is possibly TRBD1 (5 bases). V was shortened by 1 base and J by 4 bases, with 7 bases between the two germline ends. CDR1 and CDR2 (germline): LGHNT, FRNRAP. The CDR3 sequence is 14 residues long.

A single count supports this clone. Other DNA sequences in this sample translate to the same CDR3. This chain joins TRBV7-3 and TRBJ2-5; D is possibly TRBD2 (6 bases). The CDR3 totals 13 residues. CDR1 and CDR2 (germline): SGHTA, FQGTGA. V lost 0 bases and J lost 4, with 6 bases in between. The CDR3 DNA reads TGTGCCAGCAGCTTAACTAGCGGAGAGACCCAGTACTTC. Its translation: CASSLTSGETQYF. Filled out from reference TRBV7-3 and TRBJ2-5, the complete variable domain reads GAGVSQTPSNKVTEKGKYVELRCDPISGHTALYWYRQSLGQGPEFLIYFQGTGAADDSGLPNDRFFAVRPEGSVSTLKIQRTERGDSAVYLCASSLTSGETQYFGPGTRLLVL.

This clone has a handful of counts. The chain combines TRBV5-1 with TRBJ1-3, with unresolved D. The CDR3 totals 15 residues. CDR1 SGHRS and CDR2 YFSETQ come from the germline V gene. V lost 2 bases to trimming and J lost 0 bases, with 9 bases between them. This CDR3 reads CASSLELSSGNTIYF. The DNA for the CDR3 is TGCGCCAGCAGCTTAGAACTGAGCTCTGGAAACACCATATATTTT.

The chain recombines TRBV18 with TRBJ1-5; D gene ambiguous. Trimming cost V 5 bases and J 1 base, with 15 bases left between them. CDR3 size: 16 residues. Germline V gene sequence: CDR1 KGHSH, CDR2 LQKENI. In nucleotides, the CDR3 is TGTGCCAGCTCAGGCTTCGGGAGTATGAGCAATCAGCCCCAGCATTTT. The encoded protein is CASSGFGSMSNQPQHF.